This T cell receptor beta chain was identified during a study of blood T cells in healthy people across ages. The ends were cut back, 7 bases at V and 0 bases at J, with 10 bases in the middle. Germline CDR1 and CDR2: SGHRS and YFSETQ. This CDR3 contains 14 residues. The table lists this clonotype with a count of one. What it binds is not known. For the second PCR, which ran for about 7 to 11 cycles, a sample-barcoded 5' primer and a J-beta primer mix were used. Each single sample gave us at least 3 million CDR3-containing paired-end reads. TCRdb reprocessed the 5' RACE reads via MiXCR and lists one record per CDR3 protein. The profile shows over a million distinct CDR3 sequences, roughly 45% of them singletons. Study-level findings and limits: As age increased, TCR beta diversity per million T cells fell in a roughly linear fashion.

Each sample provided at least 5 micrograms of extracted total RNA. This receptor was taken from a woman aged 55-69 years in good health. Material for sequencing was blood. The rearrangement joins TRBV5-1 to TRBJ2-2, with a possible D match to TRBD2 (7 bases). The CDR3 DNA reads TGCGCCAGCGGCGGGGGCCCGAACACCGGGGAGCTGTTTTTT. It is translated as CASGGGPNTGELFF.